Detailed here is one TCR beta chain. The data were obtained in a study of blood T cell repertoires in COVID-19. The overall study: Italy, Spain and the United States were the sources of the convalescent and acute COVID-19 samples. The analysed material was cDNA or gDNA that came from T cells, B-cell-depleted T cells, or PBMCs.

Clones were sequenced by immunoSEQ multiplex PCR, and TCRdb holds only the in-frame ones, with some missing. The table has approximately 59,000 clones, roughly 77% seen once. Germline V gives CDR1 KGHDR, CDR2 SFDVKD. Trimming cost V 7 bases and J 5 bases; bases outside gene matches: 9. The CDR3 is made up of 15 amino acids. This TCR derives from a man older than 75 with acute or convalescent COVID-19. V gene TRBV24-1 combines with J gene TRBJ1-2; TRBD1 aligns across 10 bases. The sequenced sample consisted of peripheral blood. The CDR3 loop reads CATSQGDRGFYGYTF. CDR3 sequence (DNA): TGTGCCACCAGCCAGGGGGACAGGGGATTTTATGGCTACACCTTC.